Each of the 32 T cell receptor beta chains below was sequenced from the same sample in a study of OX40 agonist ivuxolimab in advanced cancers. The repertoire was sequenced with immunoSEQ multiplex PCR; TCRdb's copy has only in-frame clones and lacks some. The sample lists 60,000 to 80,000 clones; roughly 87% were seen once. The starting material was CD4+ or CD8+ T cells sorted from blood, obtained in a trial of the OX40 agonist ivuxolimab. These receptor sequences come from an adult with an advanced solid tumor such as melanoma, head and neck, liver or kidney cancer.

The V call is TRBV29-1, the J call TRBJ2-5, with D possibly matching TRBD2 (6 bases). V lost 5 bases, J lost 2 bases, and 33 bases lay in between. The CDR3 sequence is 20 residues long. CDR1 SQVTM and CDR2 ANQGSEA come from the germline V gene. The DNA for the CDR3 is TGCAGCGTTTATACCGCCGGCCCAGGGAGGAAAGGGGTATGGCAAGAGACCCAGTACTTC. Translating gives CSVYTAGPGRKGVWQETQYF.

This rearrangement joins TRBV7-9 to TRBJ2-7, with D tentatively TRBD2 (7 bases). CDR1 and CDR2 from the germline V gene are SEHNR and FQNEAQ (reference sequence). The CDR3 covers 15 residues. The V end was cut by 2 bases, the J end by 6 bases, with 17 bases between. The CDR3, as DNA: TGTGCCAGCAGCTTACAAGGGGGAGGGGTCTCCGAGCAGTACTTC. Its protein product is CASSLQGGGVSEQYF.

This chain links TRBV6-5 with TRBJ2-7; TRBD1 might be the D (6 bases). The V gene lost 0 bases and the J gene lost 3 bases, with 9 bases spanning the gap. CDR3 length equals 14 residues. Germline CDR1 is MNHEY and CDR2 is SVGAGI. The CDR3 region has the DNA TGTGCCAGCAGTTACTCGGACAGTCGCTACGAGCAGTACTTC. Translated: CASSYSDSRYEQYF.

The V call is TRBV18, the J call TRBJ2-7; 9 positions match TRBD1. The V gene end was trimmed by 1 base and the J gene end by 4 bases; junction bases not matched to a gene: 5. The CDR3 contains 15 residues. Germline V gene data show CDR1 as KGHSH and CDR2 as LQKENI. In DNA, the CDR3 is TGTGCCAGCTCACCACTTCCAGGACAGGGGTACGAGCAGTACTTC. Protein sequence: CASSPLPGQGYEQYF. Complete variable domain (other parts from reference TRBV18 and TRBJ2-7): NAGVMQNPRHLVRRRGQEARLRCSPMKGHSHVYWYRQLPEEGLKFMVYLQKENIIDESGMPKERFSAEFPKEGPSILRIQQVVRGDSAAYFCASSPLPGQGYEQYFGPGTRLTVT.

This rearrangement joins TRBV5-1 to TRBJ2-5; the match to TRBD1 covers 12 bases. Germline CDR1 and CDR2: SGHRS and YFSETQ. The CDR3 extends over 19 amino acids. The trim removed 0 bases at V and 4 bases at J, leaving 13 bases unmatched. DNA for the CDR3: TGCGCCAGCAGCTTGGATCGTTGGGACAGGGGGCGAGTAGGAGAGACCCAGTACTTC. This gives the protein CASSLDRWDRGRVGETQYF.

This chain joins TRBV4-2 and TRBJ2-3; a possible D gene is TRBD1 (5 bases). CDR3 size: 15 residues. Germline V gives CDR1 LGHNA, CDR2 YNFKEQ. Trimming cost V 0 bases and J 1 base, with 8 bases left between them. The CDR3 protein is CASSQDGAGTDTQYF. The CDR3 DNA sequence: TGTGCCAGCAGCCAAGATGGGGCAGGCACAGATACGCAGTATTTT.

The chain employs TRBV11-2 and TRBJ1-5; no reliable D call. Germline values: CDR1 SGHAT, CDR2 FQNNGV. The length of the CDR3 is 12 residues. Trimming pared 0 bases from V and 10 bases from J, leaving 7 bases between. The CDR3 region has the DNA TGTGCCAGCAGCTTAGATTTCGGCCCCCAGCATTTT. Its protein product is CASSLDFGPQHF.

J is TRBJ2-7 and V is TRBV4-2; 13 nucleotides agree with TRBD2. CDR1 is LGHNA and CDR2 is YNFKEQ in the germline V gene. V was pared by 4 bases and J by 4 bases, with 7 bases of the junction left unmatched. CDR3 length equals 16 residues. CDR3 nucleotide sequence: TGTGCCAGCAGCCCTTCCCCGGGACTAGCGGGATACGAGCAGTACTTC. It codes for CASSPSPGLAGYEQYF.

The chain links TRBV5-6 to TRBJ2-7; D is perhaps TRBD2 (5 bases). CDR3 size: 15 residues. Germline-derived CDR1 and CDR2 are SGHDT and YYEEEE. With 0 bases removed from V and 2 bases from J, the gap between germline ends came to 12 bases. In nucleotides, the CDR3 is TGTGCCAGCAGCTTGGCCCAACGGGGAGCCTACGAGCAGTACTTC. Protein product: CASSLAQRGAYEQYF.

The genes are TRBV5-6 and TRBJ2-5; 8 positions match TRBD1. The V gene end was trimmed by 6 bases and the J gene end by 11 bases; junction bases not matched to a gene: 15. CDR1 SGHDT and CDR2 YYEEEE come from the germline V gene. CDR3 length equals 14 residues. For the CDR3, the DNA is TGTGCCAGCACCCAACAGGGGGAACCGGGAGAGCAGTACTTC. Protein sequence: CASTQQGEPGEQYF.

The chain couples TRBV18 to TRBJ2-7; D remains ambiguous. The CDR3 spans 12 residues. V lost 2 bases and J lost 5, with 7 bases in between. Germline V gene data show CDR1 as KGHSH and CDR2 as LQKENI. For the CDR3, the DNA is TGTGCCAGCTCACCATCTGGGGACGAGCAGTACTTC. Translating gives CASSPSGDEQYF.

The V call is TRBV6-6, the J call TRBJ1-5; no clear D. This CDR3 comprises 16 residues. Germline V gene sequence: CDR1 MNHNY, CDR2 SVGAGI (reference sequence). The V end was cut by 2 bases, the J end by 5 bases, with 16 bases between. The CDR3: CASSYGDPSGYQPQHF. The CDR3 nucleotides are TGTGCCAGCAGTTACGGCGACCCTTCCGGATATCAGCCCCAGCATTTT.

The chain links TRBV5-1 to TRBJ2-7, with 10 bases fitting TRBD1. The CDR3 extends over 15 amino acids. Germline assignment: CDR1 SGHRS and CDR2 YFSETQ. Trimming removed 3 bases from V and 4 bases from J; junction bases left unmatched: 7. The CDR3 nucleotides are TGCGCCAGCAGCTCCATGACAGGGGGCGGATACGAGCAGTACTTC. Translation gives CASSSMTGGGYEQYF.

With regard to this clone: Other DNA variants within this sample encode the same CDR3. The genes are TRBV18 and TRBJ2-5, with D possibly TRBD2 on 5 matching bases. Germline V CDR1 and CDR2: KGHSH, LQKENI. V dropped 3 bases and J dropped 5 bases, with 13 bases sitting between them. This CDR3 is built from 14 residues. CDR3 loop: CASSPGLLQETQYF. The CDR3 DNA is TGTGCCAGCTCACCCGGACTCCTCCAGGAGACCCAGTACTTC.

This clone was seen once. This chain links TRBV4-2 with TRBJ1-5, with TRBD1 matching 10 bases. This CDR3 is built from 18 residues. The junction had 6 bases not matched to a gene; V was cut back by 0 bases and J by 1 base. The germline gives CDR1 LGHNA, CDR2 YNFKEQ. CDR3 DNA sequence: TGTGCCAGCAGCCAAGATTGGGGACAGGGGAAAAGCAATCAGCCCCAGCATTTT. Translated, it gives CASSQDWGQGKSNQPQHF.

The gene calls are TRBV19 and TRBJ1-5; 7 bases align to TRBD1. V trimming: 7 bases; J trimming: 3 bases; junction bases outside the gene matches: 6. Germline CDR1 is LNHDA and CDR2 is SQIVND (reference sequence). The length of the CDR3 is 14 residues. The CDR3 is CASTADRYNQPQHF. In nucleotides, the CDR3 is TGTGCCAGTACTGCGGACAGGTACAATCAGCCCCAGCATTTT.

This chain joins TRBV10-3 and TRBJ2-3, with 8 positions matching TRBD1. Germline CDR1 and CDR2: ENHRY and SYGVKD. This CDR3 contains 16 residues. The ends lost 4 bases at V and 5 bases at J; junction bases unmatched: 11. CDR3 in DNA: TGTGCCATCAGTGGCGACAGGGGTTCGCTGCAAGATACGCAGTATTTT. Translated, it gives CAISGDRGSLQDTQYF.

The chain uses TRBV5-1 and TRBJ1-1; D is unclear. V gave up 4 bases and J gave up 0 bases, with 10 bases separating them. The germline CDR1 and CDR2 sequences are SGHRS and YFSETQ. The CDR3 is made up of 14 amino acids. CDR3 sequence reads: CASSRRDLNTEAFF. CDR3 nucleotides: TGCGCCAGCAGCAGAAGAGATTTGAACACTGAAGCTTTCTTT.

This rearrangement joins TRBV18 to TRBJ1-2; 8 bases fit TRBD1. Unmatched junction bases numbered 14, after V lost 2 bases and J lost 6 bases. Germline V CDR1 and CDR2: KGHSH, LQKENI. The CDR3 spans 17 residues. The CDR3 region is CASSPTPGRQGRDGYTF. The CDR3 DNA reads as TGTGCCAGCTCACCAACCCCCGGTCGACAGGGGCGGGATGGCTACACCTTC. Based on the CDR3 plus reference TRBV18 and TRBJ1-2, the full variable domain is NAGVMQNPRHLVRRRGQEARLRCSPMKGHSHVYWYRQLPEEGLKFMVYLQKENIIDESGMPKERFSAEFPKEGPSILRIQQVVRGDSAAYFCASSPTPGRQGRDGYTFGSGTRLTVV.

Only a few counts were recorded for this clone. The V call is TRBV28, the J call TRBJ1-4; 9 bases agree with TRBD1. CDR1 is MDHEN and CDR2 is SYDVKM in the germline V gene. The length of the CDR3 is 15 residues. V shed 7 bases, J shed 8 bases, and the junction held 11 bases outside the gene matches. The CDR3 loop reads CASKLGDRVGEKLFF. The CDR3 bases are TGTGCCAGCAAGCTAGGGGACAGGGTAGGGGAAAAACTGTTTTTT.

This clone came up once. The chain is built from TRBV6-6 and TRBJ2-3; D might be TRBD2 (6 bases). The germline CDR1 and CDR2 sequences are MNHNY and SVGAGI (reference sequence). This CDR3 spans 16 amino acids. The ends were cut back, 1 base at V and 3 bases at J, with 14 bases in the middle. CDR3 bases: TGTGCCAGCAGTTACTATGGCGGGGCCCAAACAGATACGCAGTATTTT. As protein: CASSYYGGAQTDTQYF.

The rearrangement links TRBV25-1 to TRBJ2-3; 8 nucleotides line up with TRBD2. V was pared by 10 bases and J by 5 bases, with 11 bases of the junction left unmatched. The CDR3 consists of 14 residues. Germline CDR1 MGHDK, CDR2 SYGVNS. The CDR3 sequence is CATSSGSAGDTQYF. DNA for the CDR3: TGTGCCACCTCAAGCGGGAGCGCCGGAGATACGCAGTATTTT.

The CDR3 protein is CASSEGNSLYGYTF. In DNA, the CDR3 is TGTGCCAGCAGTGAAGGTAACAGCCTATATGGCTACACCTTC. V usage is TRBV2 and J usage is TRBJ1-2; D not resolved. The germline CDR1 and CDR2 sequences are SNHLY and FYNNEI. V dropped 1 base and J dropped 5 bases, with 11 bases sitting between them. The CDR3 runs 14 residues.

A note on this clone: Its ends do not fully match the called genes, so a read error is possible. V and J are TRBV28 and TRBJ1-5; 7 bases are shared with TRBD1. The germline gives CDR1 MDHEN, CDR2 SYDVKM. The CDR3 sequence is 15 residues long. This chain's CDR3 is CASSSYWDSTQPQHF. DNA of the CDR3: TGTGCCAGCAGTTCCTACTGGGACAGCACTCAGCCCCAGCATTTT.

This sequence joins TRBV15 and TRBJ2-7; 8 bases line up with TRBD2. This CDR3 has 14 amino acids. V lost 4 bases, J lost 3 bases, and 5 bases stayed unmatched. Germline CDR1 reads LNHNV; CDR2 reads YYDKDF (reference sequence). In DNA, the CDR3 is TGTGCCACCAGCACTAGGCGGGGGGTCTACGAGCAGTACTTC. Translation gives CATSTRRGVYEQYF. The full variable domain, with the rest looked up from reference TRBV15 and TRBJ2-7, is DAMVIQNPRYQVTQFGKPVTLSCSQTLNHNVMYWYQQKSSQAPKLLFHYYDKDFNNEADTPDNFQSRRPNTSFCFLDIRSPGLGDTAMYLCATSTRRGVYEQYFGPGTRLTVT.

A note on this clone: Other DNA sequences of this sample code for an identical CDR3. The CDR3 is CASSFRTGGNIQYF. In DNA form, the CDR3 reads TGTGCCAGCAGCTTCCGGACAGGGGGAAACATTCAGTACTTC. The chain uses TRBV7-2 and TRBJ2-4; 10 bases line up with TRBD1. The CDR3 consists of 14 residues. Germline V lookup: CDR1 SGHTA, CDR2 FQGNSA. After removal of 3 bases from V and 6 bases from J, the junction contained 2 bases not matched to a gene.

J is TRBJ2-5 and V is TRBV6-6; possibly TRBD2 for D (5 bases). Per germline, CDR1 MNHNY and CDR2 SVGAGI (reference sequence). Trimming shortened V by 0 bases and J by 2 bases, and 7 bases separated the two germline ends. CDR3 size: 14 residues. The CDR3 loop reads CASSYSRGQETQYF. The DNA of the CDR3 is TGTGCCAGCAGTTACTCTCGGGGTCAAGAGACCCAGTACTTC.

The chain combines TRBV28 with TRBJ2-6; TRBD1 agrees at 12 bases. J lost 4 bases, V lost 4 bases, and 11 bases had no gene match. Per the germline V gene, CDR1 is MDHEN and CDR2 is SYDVKM. The CDR3 covers 19 residues. The CDR3 bases are TGTGCCAGCAGTTCCGGGACAGGGGGCGAATTTACCGGGGCCAACGTCCTGACTTTC. Protein sequence: CASSSGTGGEFTGANVLTF.

The chain has TRBV30 and TRBJ1-1, with 9 bases that match TRBD1. The CDR3 consists of 16 residues. The J segment lost 0 bases and the V segment lost 8 bases, leaving 13 bases of the junction unmatched. From germline, CDR1 is GTSNPN and CDR2 SVGIG (reference sequence). The chain's CDR3 is CARVIFGTGMNTEAFF. As DNA, the CDR3 is TGTGCCAGAGTGATATTCGGGACAGGGATGAACACTGAAGCTTTCTTT.

The chain recombines TRBV5-1 with TRBJ1-1; possibly TRBD1 for D (5 bases). Looked up from germline, CDR1 is SGHRS and CDR2 is YFSETQ. Trimming shortened V by 2 bases and J by 1 base, and 6 bases separated the two germline ends. This CDR3 has 13 amino acids. CDR3 coding DNA: TGCGCCAGCAGCTTTACAGGGAACACTGAAGCTTTCTTT. It specifies CASSFTGNTEAFF.

The rearrangement uses TRBV5-1 and TRBJ2-2, with a tentative D call TRBD2 (5 bases). This CDR3 is 16 amino acids long. V lost 0 bases and J 6 bases, leaving 15 bases between the germline ends. Germline assignment: CDR1 SGHRS and CDR2 YFSETQ. The CDR3 coding sequence is TGCGCCAGCAGCTTGGAAGAGGGTAGTCGTCCCGGGGAGCTGTTTTTT. Translated: CASSLEEGSRPGELFF.

The J gene is TRBJ2-3, the V gene TRBV5-1, with a possible D match to TRBD2 (5 bases). Germline CDR1 is SGHRS and CDR2 is YFSETQ. Trimming stripped 0 bases from V and 2 bases from J, with 16 bases between. The CDR3 runs to 17 residues. Written as DNA, the CDR3 is TGCGCCAGCAGCTTGGAATTGTTCTTAGGACTCACAGATACGCAGTATTTT. Amino acid sequence: CASSLELFLGLTDTQYF.